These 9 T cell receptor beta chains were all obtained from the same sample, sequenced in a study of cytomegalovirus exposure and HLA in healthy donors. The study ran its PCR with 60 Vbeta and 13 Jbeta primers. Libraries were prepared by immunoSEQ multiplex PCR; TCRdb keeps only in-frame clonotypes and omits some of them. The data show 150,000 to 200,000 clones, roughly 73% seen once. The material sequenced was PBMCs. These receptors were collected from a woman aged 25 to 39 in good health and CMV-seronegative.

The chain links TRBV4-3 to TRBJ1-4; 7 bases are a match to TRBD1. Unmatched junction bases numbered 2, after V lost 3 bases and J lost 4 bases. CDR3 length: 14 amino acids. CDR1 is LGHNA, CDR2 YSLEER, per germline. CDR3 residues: CASSQGQYNEKLFF. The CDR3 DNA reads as TGCGCCAGCAGCCAGGGACAGTATAATGAAAAACTGTTTTTT.

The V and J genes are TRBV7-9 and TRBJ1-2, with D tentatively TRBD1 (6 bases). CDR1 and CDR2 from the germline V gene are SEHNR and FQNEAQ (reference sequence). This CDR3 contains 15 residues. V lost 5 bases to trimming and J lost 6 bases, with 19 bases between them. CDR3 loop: CASSLTQTGLDGYTF. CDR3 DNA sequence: TGTGCCAGCAGCCTAACGCAAACAGGGTTGGATGGCTACACCTTC.

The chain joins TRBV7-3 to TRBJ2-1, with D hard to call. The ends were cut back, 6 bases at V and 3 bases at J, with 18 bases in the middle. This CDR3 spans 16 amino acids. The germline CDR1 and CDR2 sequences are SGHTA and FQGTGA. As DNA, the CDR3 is TGTGCCAGCAGTCCCACCGCCCTACTTAGCTACAATGAGCAGTTCTTC. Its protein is CASSPTALLSYNEQFF.

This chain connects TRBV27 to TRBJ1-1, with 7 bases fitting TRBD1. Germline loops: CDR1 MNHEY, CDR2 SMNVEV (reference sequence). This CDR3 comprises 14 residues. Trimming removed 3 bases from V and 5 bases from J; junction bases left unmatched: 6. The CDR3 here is CASSLYFRGTEAFF. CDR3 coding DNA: TGTGCCAGCAGTTTGTACTTCAGGGGGACTGAAGCTTTCTTT.

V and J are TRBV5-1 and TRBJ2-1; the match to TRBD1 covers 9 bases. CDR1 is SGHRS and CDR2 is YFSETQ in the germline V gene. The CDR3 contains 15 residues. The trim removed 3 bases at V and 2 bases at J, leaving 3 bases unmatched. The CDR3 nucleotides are TGCGCCAGCAGCTGGGACAGGGTACCCTACAATGAGCAGTTCTTC. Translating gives CASSWDRVPYNEQFF.

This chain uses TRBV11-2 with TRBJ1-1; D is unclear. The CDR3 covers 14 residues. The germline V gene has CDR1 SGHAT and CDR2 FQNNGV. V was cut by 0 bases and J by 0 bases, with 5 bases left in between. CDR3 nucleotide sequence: TGTGCCAGCAGCTTAGATCTTATGAACACTGAAGCTTTCTTT. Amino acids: CASSLDLMNTEAFF.

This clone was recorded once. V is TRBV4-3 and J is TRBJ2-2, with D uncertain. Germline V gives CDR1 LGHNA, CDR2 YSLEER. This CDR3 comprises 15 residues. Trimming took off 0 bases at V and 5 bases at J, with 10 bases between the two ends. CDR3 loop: CASSQESVRTGELFF. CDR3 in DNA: TGCGCCAGCAGCCAAGAAAGCGTAAGGACCGGGGAGCTGTTTTTT.

The CDR3: CSVEGQLNTEAFF. In DNA form, the CDR3 reads TGCAGCGTTGAGGGACAGTTGAACACTGAAGCTTTCTTT. V and J are TRBV29-1 and TRBJ1-1; 7 bases fit TRBD1. With 3 bases clipped from V and 0 bases from J, the junction kept 1 base outside the gene matches. The CDR3 extends over 13 amino acids. Germline values: CDR1 SQVTM, CDR2 ANQGSEA.

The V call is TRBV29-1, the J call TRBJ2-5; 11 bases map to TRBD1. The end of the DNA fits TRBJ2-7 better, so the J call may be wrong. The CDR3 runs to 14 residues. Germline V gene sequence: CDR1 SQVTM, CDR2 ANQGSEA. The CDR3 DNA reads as TGCAGCGCCGCCGGGACAGGGGGCTCCTACGAGCAGTACTTC. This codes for CSAAGTGGSYEQYF.